This entry lists 7 T cell receptor beta chains sequenced from one sample in a study of breast tumors, draining lymph nodes, adjacent tissues. Samples came from axillary lymph nodes draining the breast cancer. TCRdb passed the multiplex PCR reads through MiXCR, listing each CDR3 protein once. The sample has tens of thousands of distinct CDR3 sequences, around 29% seen once; the top ten hold 8.1%. What was sequenced was axillary lymph node tissue. The receptors come from a female donor with breast cancer. Some clones in this sample may be carry-over from other donors' samples.

The gene calls are TRBV9 and TRBJ2-2; TRBD1 agrees at 8 bases. V lost 2 bases and J lost 5; bases outside the gene matches: 2. The CDR3 has 14 residues. The germline V gene encodes CDR1 SGDLS and CDR2 YYNGEE. CDR3 residues: CASSVGQGTGELFF. In nucleotides, the CDR3 is TGTGCCAGCAGCGTTGGACAGGGTACCGGGGAGCTGTTTTTT.

The sample holds many counts of this clonotype. The CDR3 DNA reads as TGTGCCAGTAAGGACGGGGGAGCGACGATCACAGATACGCAGTATTTT. Residues: CASKDGGATITDTQYF. The V and J genes are TRBV19 and TRBJ2-3; perhaps TRBD2 as D (6 bases). V lost 7 bases and J 2 bases, leaving 19 bases between the germline ends. This CDR3 comprises 16 residues. CDR1 is LNHDA and CDR2 is SQIVND in the germline V gene (reference sequence).

The chain carries TRBV5-1 and TRBJ1-1, with TRBD1 as a possible D gene (5 bases). Trimming removed 10 bases at V and 0 bases at J, with 13 bases between. The germline V gene has CDR1 SGHRS and CDR2 YFSETQ. This CDR3 has 13 residues. The CDR3 loop reads CAGQGRMNTEAFF. For the CDR3, the DNA is TGCGCCGGCCAGGGTAGGATGAACACTGAAGCTTTCTTT.

Remarks on this clonotype: A much bigger clone sits one base away, suggesting this may be a read error. The rearrangement links TRBV6-1 to TRBJ1-6; 10 nucleotides line up with TRBD1. This CDR3 is built from 17 residues. Germline V gene sequence: CDR1 MNHNS, CDR2 SASEGT. V was pared by 6 bases and J by 1 base, with 6 bases of the junction left unmatched. The DNA of the CDR3 is TGTGCCAGCAGACGTGACAGGGGGCGATCCTATAATTCACCCCTCCACTTT. Residues: CASRRDRGRSYNSPLHF.

This clonotype appeared many times. The V gene is TRBV15, the J gene TRBJ1-1, with D perhaps matching TRBD1 (5 bases). The CDR3 has 14 amino acids. Germline V CDR1 and CDR2: LNHNV, YYDKDF (reference sequence). Trimming shortened V by 1 base and J by 7 bases, and 13 bases separated the two germline ends. CDR3 residues: CATSRGSGYGEAFF. CDR3 sequence (DNA): TGTGCCACCAGCAGAGGCTCAGGGTATGGTGAAGCTTTCTTT.

This rearrangement joins TRBV7-3 to TRBJ1-6, with a weak D call TRBD1 (5 bases). CDR3 length equals 14 residues. The germline V and J ends were trimmed by 5 bases and 11 bases, with 16 bases remaining between them. Germline loops: CDR1 SGHTA, CDR2 FQGTGA. The CDR3 loop is CASSRGRDRTPLHF. DNA for the CDR3: TGTGCCAGCAGCCGGGGCAGGGACCGGACACCCCTCCACTTT.

This clonotype came up many times. The chain is built from TRBV7-9 and TRBJ2-7; 15 bases map to TRBD2. Germline CDR1 reads SEHNR; CDR2 reads FQNEAQ (reference sequence). Unmatched junction bases numbered 0, after V lost 1 base and J lost 5 bases. The CDR3 loop spans 15 amino acids. In DNA, the CDR3 is TGTGCCAGCAGCTTAGGGACTAGCGGGAGGGACGAGCAGTACTTC. It encodes CASSLGTSGRDEQYF.